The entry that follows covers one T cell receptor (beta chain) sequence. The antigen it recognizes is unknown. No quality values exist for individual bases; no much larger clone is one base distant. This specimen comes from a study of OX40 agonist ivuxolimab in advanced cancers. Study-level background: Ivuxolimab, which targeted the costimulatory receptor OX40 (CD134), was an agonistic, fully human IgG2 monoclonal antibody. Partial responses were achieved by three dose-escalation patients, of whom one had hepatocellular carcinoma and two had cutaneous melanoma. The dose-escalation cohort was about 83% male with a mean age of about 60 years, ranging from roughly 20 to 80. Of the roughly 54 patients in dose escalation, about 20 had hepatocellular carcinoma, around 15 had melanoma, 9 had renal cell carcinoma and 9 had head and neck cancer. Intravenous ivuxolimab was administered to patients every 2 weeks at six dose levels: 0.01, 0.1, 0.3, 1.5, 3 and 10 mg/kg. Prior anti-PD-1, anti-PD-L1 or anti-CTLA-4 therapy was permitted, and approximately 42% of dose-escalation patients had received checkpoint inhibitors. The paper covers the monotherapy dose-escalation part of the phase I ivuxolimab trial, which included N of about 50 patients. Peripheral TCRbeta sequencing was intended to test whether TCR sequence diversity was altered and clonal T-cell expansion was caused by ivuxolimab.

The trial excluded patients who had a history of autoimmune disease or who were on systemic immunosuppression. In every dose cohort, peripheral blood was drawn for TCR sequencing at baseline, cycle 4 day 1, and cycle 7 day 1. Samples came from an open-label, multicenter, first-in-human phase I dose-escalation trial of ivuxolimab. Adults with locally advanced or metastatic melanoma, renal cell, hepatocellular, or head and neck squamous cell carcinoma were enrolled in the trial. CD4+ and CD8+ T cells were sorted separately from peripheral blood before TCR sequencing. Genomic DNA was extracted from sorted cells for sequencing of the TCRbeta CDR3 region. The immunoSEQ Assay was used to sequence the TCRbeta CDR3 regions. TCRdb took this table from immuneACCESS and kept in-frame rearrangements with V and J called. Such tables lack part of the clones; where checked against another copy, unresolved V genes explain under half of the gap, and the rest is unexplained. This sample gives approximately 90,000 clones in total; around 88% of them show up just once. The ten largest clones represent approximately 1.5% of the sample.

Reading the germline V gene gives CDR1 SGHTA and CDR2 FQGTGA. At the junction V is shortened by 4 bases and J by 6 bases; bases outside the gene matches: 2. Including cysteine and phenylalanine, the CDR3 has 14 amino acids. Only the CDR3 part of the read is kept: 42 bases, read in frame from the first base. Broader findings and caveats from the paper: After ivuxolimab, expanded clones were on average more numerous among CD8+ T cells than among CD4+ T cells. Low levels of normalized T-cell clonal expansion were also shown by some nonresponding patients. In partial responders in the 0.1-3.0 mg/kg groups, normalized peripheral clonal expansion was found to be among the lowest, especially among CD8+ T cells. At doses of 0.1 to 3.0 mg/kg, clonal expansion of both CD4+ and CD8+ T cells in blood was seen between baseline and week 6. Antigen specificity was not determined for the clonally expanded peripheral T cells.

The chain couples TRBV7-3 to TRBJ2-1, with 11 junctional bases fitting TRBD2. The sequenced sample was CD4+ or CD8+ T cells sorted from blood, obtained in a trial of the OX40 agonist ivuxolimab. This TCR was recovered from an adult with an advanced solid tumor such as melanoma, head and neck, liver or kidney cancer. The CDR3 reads CASSSGTSGNEQFF. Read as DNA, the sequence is TGTGCCAGCAGCTCAGGGACTAGCGGCAATGAGCAGTTCTTC. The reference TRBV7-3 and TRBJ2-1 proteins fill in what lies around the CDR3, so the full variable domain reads GAGVSQTPSNKVTEKGKYVELRCDPISGHTALYWYRQSLGQGPEFLIYFQGTGAADDSGLPNDRFFAVRPEGSVSTLKIQRTERGDSAVYLCASSSGTSGNEQFFGPGTRLTVL.